This entry lists 8 T cell receptor beta chains sequenced from one sample in a study of cytomegalovirus exposure and HLA in healthy donors. PCR primers comprised 60 Vbeta and 13 Jbeta primers. Only in-frame clones appear in the TCRdb table, and some are missing; sequencing was by immunoSEQ multiplex PCR. The table lists approximately 190,000 clones. Material for sequencing was PBMCs. Receptors were obtained from a boy aged 5-17 years in good health and CMV-seronegative.

The chain has TRBV9 and TRBJ1-2; D is possibly TRBD1 (6 bases). This CDR3 is 14 amino acids long. The germline V and J ends were trimmed by 2 bases and 6 bases, with 14 bases remaining between them. Germline V gives CDR1 SGDLS, CDR2 YYNGEE. The CDR3 DNA is TGTGCCAGCAGCGTTACAGGGTTGTGGGATGGCTACACCTTC. Translation: CASSVTGLWDGYTF.

V usage is TRBV6-1 and J usage is TRBJ2-5; possible D gene TRBD1, 6 bases. The germline CDR1 and CDR2 sequences are MNHNS and SASEGT. The CDR3 is 12 residues long. The V and J ends lost 4 bases and 7 bases respectively, with 10 bases between them. CDR3 coding DNA: TGTGCCAGCAGTGGAACAGGGATGACCCAGTACTTC. Its translation: CASSGTGMTQYF.

V usage is TRBV9 and J usage is TRBJ2-1; 8 nucleotides align to TRBD2. The CDR3 length is 18 residues. Losses at the gene ends were 2 bases for V and 2 bases for J; bases not matched to a gene: 12. CDR1 and CDR2 from the germline V gene are SGDLS and YYNGEE. CDR3 DNA: TGTGCCAGCAGCGTCGCGCTCACACCGGGACTAGCCTACAATGAGCAGTTCTTC. It yields the protein CASSVALTPGLAYNEQFF.

This chain connects TRBV9 to TRBJ2-1; D is undetermined. The V end was cut by 0 bases, the J end by 5 bases, with 6 bases between. The CDR3 sequence is 13 residues long. Germline CDR1 is SGDLS and CDR2 is YYNGEE. In DNA, the CDR3 is TGTGCCAGCAGCGTAGGCCAGAACAATGAGCAGTTCTTC. This codes for CASSVGQNNEQFF.

V is TRBV10-1 and J is TRBJ2-1, with D tentatively TRBD1 (5 bases). Germline V lookup: CDR1 WNHNN, CDR2 SYGVQD (reference sequence). The CDR3 covers 13 residues. Trimming pared 3 bases from V and 4 bases from J, leaving 7 bases between. DNA for the CDR3: TGCGCCAGCAGTGACAGGGCTTACAATGAGCAGTTCTTC. Encoded protein: CASSDRAYNEQFF.

The chain is built from TRBV6-1 and TRBJ1-6; no reliable D call. In germline, CDR1 is MNHNS, CDR2 SASEGT. V was trimmed by 7 bases and J by 7 bases, leaving 17 bases between them. The CDR3 runs 15 residues. The chain's CDR3 is CASTPTGSLNSPLHF. The CDR3 DNA is TGTGCCAGCACCCCGACGGGGTCACTAAATTCACCCCTCCACTTT.

The gene calls are TRBV2 and TRBJ2-7, with 11 nucleotides matching TRBD1. The CDR3 contains 17 residues. In germline, CDR1 is SNHLY, CDR2 FYNNEI. Trimming took 4 bases from V and 5 from J; bases not matched to a gene: 13. The CDR3 DNA is TGTGCCAGCAGTGCCCGGAGGGGGGACAGGGGGTCGGACGAGCAGTACTTC. This gives the protein CASSARRGDRGSDEQYF.

The chain has TRBV7-3 and TRBJ2-5; D is possibly TRBD2 (6 bases). The CDR3 consists of 13 residues. Germline-derived CDR1 and CDR2 are SGHTA and FQGTGA. Trimming took off 2 bases at V and 4 bases at J, with 8 bases between the two ends. CDR3 residues: CASSLVEGETQYF. For the CDR3, the DNA is TGTGCCAGCAGCTTAGTGGAGGGAGAGACCCAGTACTTC.